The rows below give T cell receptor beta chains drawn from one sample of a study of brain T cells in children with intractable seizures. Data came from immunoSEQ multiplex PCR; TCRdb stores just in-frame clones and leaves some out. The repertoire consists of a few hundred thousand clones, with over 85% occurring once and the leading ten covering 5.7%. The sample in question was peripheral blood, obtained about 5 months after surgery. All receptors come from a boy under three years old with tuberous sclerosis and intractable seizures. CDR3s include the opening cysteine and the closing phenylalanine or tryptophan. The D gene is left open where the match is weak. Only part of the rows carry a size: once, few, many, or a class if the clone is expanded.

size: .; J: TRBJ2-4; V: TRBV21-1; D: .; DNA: TGTGCCAGCAGCAAAATGGCGTTACAGGGGGAAGGGATGGCCAAAAACATTCAGTACTTC; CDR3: CASSKMALQGEGMAKNIQYF
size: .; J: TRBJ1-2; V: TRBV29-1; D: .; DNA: TGCAGCGTTGAAACGGCGAATGACTATGGCTACACCTTC; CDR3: CSVETANDYGYTF
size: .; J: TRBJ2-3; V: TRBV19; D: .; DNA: TGTGCCAGTAGACAGGGTGGGGCAGATACGCAGTATTTT; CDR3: CASRQGGADTQYF
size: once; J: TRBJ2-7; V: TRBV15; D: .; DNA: TGTGCCACCAGCAGAGTTACAGAAAGGGGTGAGCAGTACTTC; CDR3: CATSRVTERGEQYF
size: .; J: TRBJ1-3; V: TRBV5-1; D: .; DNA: TGCGCCAGCAGCTCCTCGGCGGATAGGGGAAACACCATATATTTT; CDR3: CASSSSADRGNTIYF
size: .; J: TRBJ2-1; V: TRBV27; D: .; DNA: TGTGCCAGCAGTTGGACTACCTACAATGAGCAGTTCTTC; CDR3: CASSWTTYNEQFF
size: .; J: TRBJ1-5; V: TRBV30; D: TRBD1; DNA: TGTGCCTGGAGTTCCCAACGGACAGGGGCCAGCAATCAGCCCCAGCATTTT; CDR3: CAWSSQRTGASNQPQHF
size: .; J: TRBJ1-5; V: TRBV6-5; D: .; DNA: TGTGCCACCCGGCGACTGGGGGTTGGCAATCAGCCCCAGCATTTT; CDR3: CATRRLGVGNQPQHF
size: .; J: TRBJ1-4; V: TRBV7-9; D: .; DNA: TGTGCCAGCAGTACACGGGGGGCCGGTGAAAAACTGTTTTTT; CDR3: CASSTRGAGEKLFF
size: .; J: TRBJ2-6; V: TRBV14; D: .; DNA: TGTGCCAGCAGCCAACTCGGGGTTTCTGGGGCCAACGTCCTGACTTTC; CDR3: CASSQLGVSGANVLTF
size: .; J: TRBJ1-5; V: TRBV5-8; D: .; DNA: TGTGCCAGCAGCTTGAAAGGGAAGGCCAATCAGCCCCAGCATTTT; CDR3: CASSLKGKANQPQHF
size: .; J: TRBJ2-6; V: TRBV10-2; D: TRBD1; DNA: TGCGCCACCTCGGACAGGTACGAGATACCAGCTGGGGCCAACGTCCTGACTTTC; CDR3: CATSDRYEIPAGANVLTF
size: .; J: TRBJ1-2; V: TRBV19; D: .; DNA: TGTGCCAGTAGTACAGGGCTAGGCTACACCTTC; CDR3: CASSTGLGYTF
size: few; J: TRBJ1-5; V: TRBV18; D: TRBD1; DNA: TGTGCCAGCTCACCCACAGGGGGCTACAATCAGCCCCAGCATTTT; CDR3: CASSPTGGYNQPQHF
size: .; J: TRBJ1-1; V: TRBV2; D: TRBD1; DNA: TGTGCCAGCAGTCCTAAGACAGGGCGCGGCACTGAAGCTTTCTTT; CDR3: CASSPKTGRGTEAFF
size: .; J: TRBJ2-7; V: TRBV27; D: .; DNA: TGTGCCAGCAGTTTATCGGCGGGCCACGAGCAGTACTTC; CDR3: CASSLSAGHEQYF
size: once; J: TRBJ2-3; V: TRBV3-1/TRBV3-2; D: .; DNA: TGTGCCAGCAGCCTGGTGTCAGATACGCAGTATTTT; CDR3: CASSLVSDTQYF
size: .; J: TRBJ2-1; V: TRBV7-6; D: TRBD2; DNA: TGTGCCAGCAGCTTAGGGGTGCGGGGGGGATTGTACAATGAGCAGTTCTTC; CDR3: CASSLGVRGGLYNEQFF
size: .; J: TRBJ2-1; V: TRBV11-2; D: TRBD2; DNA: TGTGCCAGCAGCCCGACGGGACTAGCGATAGGTGAGCAGTTCTTC; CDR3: CASSPTGLAIGEQFF
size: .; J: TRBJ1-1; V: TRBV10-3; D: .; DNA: TGTGCCATCAGTGAGTGGGCAGGGGAGAACACTGAAGCTTTCTTT; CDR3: CAISEWAGENTEAFF
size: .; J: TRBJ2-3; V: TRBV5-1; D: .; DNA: TGCGCCAGCAGCTTGCCGGGGTCTAGCACAGATACGCAGTATTTT; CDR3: CASSLPGSSTDTQYF
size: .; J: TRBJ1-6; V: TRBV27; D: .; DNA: TGTGCCAGCAGTTTATCGGGGCAGGGTTATTCACCCCTCCACTTT; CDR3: CASSLSGQGYSPLHF
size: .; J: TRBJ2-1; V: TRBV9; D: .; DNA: TGTGCCAGCAGCGTAATAGAATCCTACAATGAGCAGTTCTTC; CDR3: CASSVIESYNEQFF
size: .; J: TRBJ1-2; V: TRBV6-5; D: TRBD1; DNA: TGTGCCAGCAGCCGGACAGGGAGAAACTATGGCTACACCTTC; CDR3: CASSRTGRNYGYTF
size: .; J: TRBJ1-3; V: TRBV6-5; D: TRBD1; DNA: TGTGCCAGCAGTTACTCGACAGGGATCGTGGGAAACACCATATATTTT; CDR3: CASSYSTGIVGNTIYF
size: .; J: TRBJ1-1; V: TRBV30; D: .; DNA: TGTGCCCCGACCGGGGCTGGCACTGAAGCTTTCTTT; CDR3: CAPTGAGTEAFF
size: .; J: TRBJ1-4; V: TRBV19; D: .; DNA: TGTGCCAGTAGTATCCAGGCAACTAATGAAAAACTGTTTTTT; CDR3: CASSIQATNEKLFF
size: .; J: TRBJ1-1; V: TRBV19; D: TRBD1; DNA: TGTGCCAGTAGTGGGACAGGGGGTAGTGAAGCTTTCTTT; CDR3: CASSGTGGSEAFF
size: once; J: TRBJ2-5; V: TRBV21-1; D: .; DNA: TGTGCCAGCAGCAAAGAGGACTTGCAAGAGACCCAGTACTTC; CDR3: CASSKEDLQETQYF
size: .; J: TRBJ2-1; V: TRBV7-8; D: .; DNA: TGTGCCAGCAGCTTAGTAGACAATGAGCAGTTCTTC; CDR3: CASSLVDNEQFF
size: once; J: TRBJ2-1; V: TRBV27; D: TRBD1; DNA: TGTGCCAGCAGTTTGACAGGGTTAGGCGAGCAGTTCTTC; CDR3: CASSLTGLGEQFF
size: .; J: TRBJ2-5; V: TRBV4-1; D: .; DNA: TGCGCCAGCAGCCAAGAGCACAACCAAGAGACCCAGTACTTC; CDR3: CASSQEHNQETQYF